Described below is a single T cell receptor beta chain sequence and its context. Antigen unknown. This CDR3 has 15 residues. Germline V gene lookup returns CDR1 SGHVS and CDR2 FQNEAQ. V was trimmed by 6 bases and J by 0 bases, leaving 13 bases between them. At baseline, cycle 4 day 1, and cycle 7 day 1, blood was sampled. The source of the sample is a study of OX40 agonist ivuxolimab in advanced cancers. Across the study: Checkpoint inhibitors had been given previously to 35% to 50% of patients. Of the patients, three showed partial responses, one with hepatocellular carcinoma and two with cutaneous melanoma. Study-wide results and limits: Determination of antigen specificity was not performed for the expanded peripheral T cells.

TCRdb's copy holds only in-frame clones and misses some; the assay was immunoSEQ multiplex PCR. The sample has 40,000 to 50,000 clones, 80% to 90% seen once. This receptor was identified in an adult with an advanced solid tumor such as melanoma, head and neck, liver or kidney cancer. The chain is built from TRBV7-8 and TRBJ2-3; maybe TRBD1 (5 bases). Source: CD4+ or CD8+ T cells sorted from blood, taken in a trial of the OX40 agonist ivuxolimab. CDR3 residues: CASRGWGPSTDTQYF. The CDR3 coding sequence is TGTGCCAGCAGAGGATGGGGCCCTAGCACAGATACGCAGTATTTT.